This T cell receptor beta chain was profiled in a study of cytomegalovirus exposure and HLA in healthy donors. Use of 60 Vbeta and 13 Jbeta primers characterized the PCR. Some clones are missing from TCRdb's copy, which holds only in-frame ones; the method was immunoSEQ multiplex PCR. The sample has approximately 300,000 clones; 80% are singletons. The sample comprised PBMCs. This TCR came from a girl under 10 years old in good health and CMV-seronegative.

The CDR3 spells CASSLEAGGYEQFF. In DNA, the CDR3 is TGCGCCAGCAGCTTGGAAGCGGGAGGCTATGAGCAGTTCTTC. V and J are TRBV5-1 and TRBJ2-1; TRBD2 aligns across 9 bases. V dropped 0 bases and J dropped 8; count of bases not matched to a gene: 3. The germline CDR1 and CDR2 sequences are SGHRS and YFSETQ. The length of the CDR3 is 14 residues. Drawing the rest from reference TRBV5-1 and TRBJ2-1, the complete variable domain is KAGVTQTPRYLIKTRGQQVTLSCSPISGHRSVSWYQQTPGQGLQFLFEYFSETQRNKGNFPGRFSGRQFSNSRSEMNVSTLELGDSALYLCASSLEAGGYEQFFGPGTRLTVL.